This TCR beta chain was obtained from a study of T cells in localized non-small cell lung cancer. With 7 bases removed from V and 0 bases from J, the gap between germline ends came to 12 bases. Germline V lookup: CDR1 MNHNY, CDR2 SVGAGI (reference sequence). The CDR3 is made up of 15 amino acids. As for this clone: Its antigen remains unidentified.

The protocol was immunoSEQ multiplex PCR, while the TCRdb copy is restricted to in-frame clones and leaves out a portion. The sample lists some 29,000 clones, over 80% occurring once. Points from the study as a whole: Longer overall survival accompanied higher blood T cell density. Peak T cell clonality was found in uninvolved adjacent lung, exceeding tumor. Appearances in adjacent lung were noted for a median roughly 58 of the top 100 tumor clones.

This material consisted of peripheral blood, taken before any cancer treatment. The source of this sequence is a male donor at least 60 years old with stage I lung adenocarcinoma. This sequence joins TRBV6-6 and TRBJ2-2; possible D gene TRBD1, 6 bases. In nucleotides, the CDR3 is TGTGCCAGCACAGGGGCAGGGGCGAACACCGGGGAGCTGTTTTTT. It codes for CASTGAGANTGELFF.